One and the same sample provided the 24 T cell receptor beta chains below, sequenced in a study of T cells expressing NK-cell markers. TCRdb reprocessed the 5' RACE reads and reports one entry per CDR3 protein, with no DNA. Its clone listing holds about 380,000 distinct CDR3 sequences. The sequencing sample was made of blood T cells: a sorted CD56 or NKG2C T cell subset, CD4+ or CD8+ T cells, or bulk PBMC T cells (not recorded which). All receptors come from a man aged 18 to 69 in good health.

The J gene is TRBJ1-6, the V gene TRBV24-1. Germline CDR1 reads KGHDR; CDR2 reads SFDVKD. This CDR3 is 13 amino acids long. CDR3 loop: CATSGGPKSPLHF.

The CDR3 sequence is CASSAPGRSSYEQYF. The rearrangement joins TRBV6-1 to TRBJ2-7; with no DNA, the TCRdb D assignment of TRBD1 cannot be verified. CDR1 MNHNS and CDR2 SASEGT come from the germline V gene. The CDR3 extends over 15 amino acids.

The chain employs TRBV5-1 and TRBJ2-5. Germline V gene lookup returns CDR1 SGHRS and CDR2 YFSETQ. This CDR3 has 13 residues. This CDR3 reads CASSLLRQETQYF.

The chain carries TRBV4-2 and TRBJ1-3. This CDR3 has 15 residues. CDR1 and CDR2 from the germline V gene are LGHNA and YNFKEQ. This chain's CDR3 is CASSNPSASGNTIYF.

The J gene is TRBJ1-4, the V gene TRBV5-5; the D call from TCRdb, TRBD1, cannot be confirmed without DNA. Germline V gene lookup returns CDR1 SGHKS and CDR2 YYEKEE (reference sequence). CDR3 size: 14 residues. The CDR3 loop is CASSLGHRGSKLFF.

V and J are TRBV15 and TRBJ2-6; TCRdb reports TRBD1, a call that lacks DNA to check it against. The CDR3 length is 18 residues. Per germline, CDR1 LNHNV and CDR2 YYDKDF (reference sequence). Here the CDR3 reads CATSRDSKGASGANVLTF.

This chain joins TRBV3-1 and TRBJ2-7; checking the TCRdb D call of TRBD1 is not possible without DNA. The CDR3 is 15 amino acids. Germline values: CDR1 LGHDT, CDR2 YNNKEL (reference sequence). The CDR3 loop reads CASSQRSQGSYEQYF.

The chain employs TRBV4-1 and TRBJ2-1; the D call of TRBD2 rests on TCRdb alone, since no DNA is present to check it. CDR1 is MGHRA, CDR2 YSYEKL, per germline. This CDR3 is built from 17 residues. CDR3 in amino acids: CASSQTSGTSSYNEQFF.

The chain couples TRBV6-2 or TRBV6-3 to TRBJ1-1; lacking DNA, the TRBD1 call made by TCRdb goes unchecked. CDR3 size: 15 residues. Germline V lookup: CDR1 MNHEY, CDR2 SVGEGT. The CDR3 loop reads CASSGHRGGYTEAFF.

The V call is TRBV6-1, the J call TRBJ1-1. This CDR3 is built from 14 residues. Germline values: CDR1 MNHNS, CDR2 SASEGT. The CDR3: CASSLGREYTEAFF.

The chain uses TRBV28 and TRBJ2-7; TCRdb outputs TRBD2, but without DNA this stays unchecked. CDR3 length: 13 amino acids. CDR1 and CDR2 (germline): MDHEN, SYDVKM. The CDR3 region is CASRKGPLYEQYF.

The chain carries TRBV27 and TRBJ2-7; TCRdb gives TRBD1 as the D gene, but with no DNA this cannot be confirmed. Germline V gene data show CDR1 as MNHEY and CDR2 as SMNVEV (reference sequence). The CDR3 length is 16 residues. This chain's CDR3 is CASSDSPGQGTYEQYF.

The CDR3 reads CASSHPGQSNTEAFF. The J gene is TRBJ1-1, the V gene TRBV2; the TCRdb call, TRBD1, lacks DNA for checking. Per germline, CDR1 SNHLY and CDR2 FYNNEI. This CDR3 region has 15 residues.

The CDR3 sequence is CATKFRASSYEQYF. The rearrangement joins TRBV12-3 or TRBV12-4 to TRBJ2-7. This CDR3 comprises 14 residues.

The chain uses TRBV28 and TRBJ2-7; TCRdb lists TRBD1, though no DNA is available to test this call. Germline-derived CDR1 and CDR2 are MDHEN and SYDVKM. This CDR3 is built from 14 residues. The CDR3 loop reads CARQIYGGSSEQYF.

The chain is built from TRBV6-1 and TRBJ1-3; TCRdb's assignment of TRBD1 cannot be checked, as there is no DNA. The CDR3 has 16 residues. Germline values: CDR1 MNHNS, CDR2 SASEGT. CDR3 protein: CASTLVQPSSGNTIYF.

This chain joins TRBV7-8 and TRBJ2-3. Germline-derived CDR1 and CDR2 are SGHVS and FQNEAQ. This CDR3 is built from 16 residues. The CDR3: CASSLSLTASTDTQYF.

The rearrangement uses TRBV12-5 and TRBJ1-6. This CDR3 is 19 amino acids long. Germline assignment: CDR1 LGHNT and CDR2 FRNRAP. This CDR3 is CASAHQGPTTLDRNSPLHF.

The chain has TRBV12-3 or TRBV12-4 and TRBJ2-1; TCRdb designates TRBD1, a call that cannot be tested without DNA. The CDR3 consists of 16 residues. The CDR3 protein is CASRSGQGERGDEQFF.

CDR3 sequence: CASKKQGDYGYTF. The V and J genes are TRBV9 and TRBJ1-2; TCRdb calls TRBD1, which cannot be checked without DNA. CDR3 size: 13 residues. Germline V gene sequence: CDR1 SGDLS, CDR2 YYNGEE.

The CDR3: CASSPGLGKETQYF. V is TRBV5-8 and J is TRBJ2-5; there is no DNA to check the TCRdb D call of TRBD2. Germline V gene sequence: CDR1 SGHTS, CDR2 YDEGEE. The CDR3 loop spans 14 amino acids.

This chain links TRBV20-1 with TRBJ2-7; with no DNA, the TCRdb D assignment of TRBD1 cannot be verified. Germline-derived CDR1 and CDR2 are DFQATT and SNEGSKA (reference sequence). There are 16 residues in the CDR3. CDR3 in amino acids: CSASPLDRGIPYEQYF.

The rearrangement uses TRBV4-2 and TRBJ2-1; lacking DNA, the TRBD1 call made by TCRdb goes unchecked. The length of the CDR3 is 13 residues. Germline V gene lookup returns CDR1 LGHNA and CDR2 YNFKEQ. The CDR3 loop reads CASSRTGANEQFF.

This chain connects TRBV20-1 to TRBJ1-5; lacking DNA, the TRBD1 call made by TCRdb goes unchecked. The germline CDR1 and CDR2 sequences are DFQATT and SNEGSKA (reference sequence). The CDR3 totals 17 residues. CDR3 residues: CSARDRRQGYSNQPQHF.